This entry features one T cell receptor beta chain sequence. These data come from a study of blood T cell repertoires in COVID-19. About the study: Researchers got acute and convalescent COVID-19 samples from the United States, Italy and Spain. From T cells, B-cell-depleted T cells, or PBMCs came the material, which was cDNA or gDNA.

Study processing details: From reference gene primer amplification, estimates of nucleated cell counts were derived. Profiled with immunoSEQ multiplex PCR; TCRdb holds only in-frame clones, not every one. V and J calls and clone size follow that table, whereas D and trimming were derived from the DNA. The sample consists of around 74,000 clones, about 90% of them appearing once. V was clipped by 6 bases and J by 0 bases, with 4 bases between them. This CDR3 has 12 amino acids. Per germline, CDR1 LNHDA and CDR2 SQIVND (reference sequence). Sequencing used peripheral blood. This receptor was identified in a man aged 50 or older with active COVID-19. The chain carries TRBV19 and TRBJ2-3; D is uncertain. The DNA of the CDR3 is TGTGCCAGTAGCCGTAGCACAGATACGCAGTATTTT. Its protein is CASSRSTDTQYF.